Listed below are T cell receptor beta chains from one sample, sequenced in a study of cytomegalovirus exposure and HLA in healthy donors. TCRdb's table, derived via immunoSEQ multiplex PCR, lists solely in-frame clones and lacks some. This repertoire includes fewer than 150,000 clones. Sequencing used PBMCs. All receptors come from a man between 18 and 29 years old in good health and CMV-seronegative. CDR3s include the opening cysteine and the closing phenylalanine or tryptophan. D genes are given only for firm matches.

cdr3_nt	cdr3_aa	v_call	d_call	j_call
TGTGCCAGCAGAGTAGCGGGAACGAGATTAGCCAAAAACATTCAGTACTTC	CASRVAGTRLAKNIQYF	TRBV28	TRBD2	TRBJ2-4
TGTGCCAGCAGCCCATCGGACAGAGCCACCGGGGAGCTGTTTTTT	CASSPSDRATGELFF	TRBV7-9	.	TRBJ2-2
TGTGCCAGCAGCTTGGGCCAGCGGGGGACCTACGAGCAGTACTTC	CASSLGQRGTYEQYF	TRBV5-6	TRBD2	TRBJ2-7
TGTGCCAGCAGCCCAGGGTCCGGCAATCAGCCCCAGCATTTT	CASSPGSGNQPQHF	TRBV6-5	.	TRBJ1-5
TGCGCCAGCAGCTTCGGCCCCGGACAGGCGGGGACCGGGGAGCTGTTTTTT	CASSFGPGQAGTGELFF	TRBV5-1	.	TRBJ2-2
TGTGCCAGCAGTGGAGACAGGGGGGCCTACAATGAGCAGTTCTTC	CASSGDRGAYNEQFF	TRBV6-5	TRBD1	TRBJ2-1
TGTGCCAGTAGTAGTGCCCCGGACACTAACTATGGCTACACCTTC	CASSSAPDTNYGYTF	TRBV19	.	TRBJ1-2
TGCGCCAGCAGCTTGTACAGTCAGGGTTTTATCAACGCAGATACGCAGTATTTT	CASSLYSQGFINADTQYF	TRBV5-1	.	TRBJ2-3
TGTGCCAGCAGGCCAACCCGGCAGGGGGAAGCTTTCTTT	CASRPTRQGEAFF	TRBV6-4	.	TRBJ1-1
TGCGCCAGCCTGGACAGGGGGAACATTCAGTACTTC	CASLDRGNIQYF	TRBV10-2	TRBD1	TRBJ2-4
TGTGCCAGCAGTGACTTGGGCGCTTCACCCCTCCACTTT	CASSDLGASPLHF	TRBV6-1	.	TRBJ1-6
TGTGCCAGTAGGGGACTAGCGGGACCAGATACGCAGTATTTT	CASRGLAGPDTQYF	TRBV19	TRBD2	TRBJ2-3
TGTGCCTGGAGTGGATCTCGGGACAGCACAGCTAACTATGGCTACACCTTC	CAWSGSRDSTANYGYTF	TRBV30	TRBD1	TRBJ1-2